The sequence of this T cell receptor (beta chain) was determined in a study of T-cell memory formation after mild COVID-19. The study, taken as a whole, reports: Prior to infection, memory already included some responding clones, suggesting cross-reactive memory joined. CD4+ contracting clones were found mainly in CM and EM, and CD8+ ones in EMRA.

A single record per CDR3 protein comes from TCRdb applying MiXCR to the 5' RACE reads. The data contain over 30,000 distinct CDR3 sequences, 11% of them singletons. The germline CDR1 and CDR2 sequences are SGHTA and FQGNSA. V lost 8 bases to trimming and J lost 4 bases, with 11 bases between them. The CDR3 totals 13 residues. In regard to this clonotype: Its cognate antigen is unknown.

The genes are TRBV7-2 and TRBJ2-2; D not certain. The sample consisted of PBMCs or a T cell subset sorted from them (not recorded which). The sequence was obtained from a man between 18 and 35 years old who had mild COVID-19 (a few samples of this study predate the infection). Cell type and time point are not known. The CDR3 DNA sequence: TGTGCCAGCGGATGGGCGATCACCGGGGAGCTGTTTTTT. Translation gives CASGWAITGELFF. Filled out from reference TRBV7-2 and TRBJ2-2, the complete variable domain reads GAGVSQSPSNKVTEKGKDVELRCDPISGHTALYWYRQSLGQGLEFLIYFQGNSAPDKSGLPSDRFSAERTGGSVSTLTIQRTQQEDSAVYLCASGWAITGELFFGEGSRLTVL.